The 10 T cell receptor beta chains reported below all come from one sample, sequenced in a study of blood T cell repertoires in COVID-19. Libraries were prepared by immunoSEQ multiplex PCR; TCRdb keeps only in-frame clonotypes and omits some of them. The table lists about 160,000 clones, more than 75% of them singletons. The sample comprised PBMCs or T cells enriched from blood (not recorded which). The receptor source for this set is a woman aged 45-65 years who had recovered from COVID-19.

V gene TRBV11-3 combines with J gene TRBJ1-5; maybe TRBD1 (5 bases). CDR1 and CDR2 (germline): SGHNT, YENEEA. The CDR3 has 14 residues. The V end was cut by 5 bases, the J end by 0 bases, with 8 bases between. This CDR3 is CASSTDSSNQPQHF. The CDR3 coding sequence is TGTGCCAGCAGCACAGACAGTAGCAATCAGCCCCAGCATTTT. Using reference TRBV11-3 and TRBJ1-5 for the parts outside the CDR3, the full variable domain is EAGVVQSPRYKIIEKKQPVAFWCNPISGHNTLYWYLQNLGQGPELLIRYENEEAVDDSQLPKDRFSAERLKGVDSTLKIQPAELGDSAVYLCASSTDSSNQPQHFGDGTRLSIL.

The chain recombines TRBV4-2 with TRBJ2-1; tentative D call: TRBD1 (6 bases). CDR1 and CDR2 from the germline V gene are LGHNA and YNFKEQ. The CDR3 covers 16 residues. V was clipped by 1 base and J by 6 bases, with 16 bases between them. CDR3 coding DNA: TGTGCCAGCAGCCAAGTTCCCGGGGCAGGGGCCAATGAGCAGTTCTTC. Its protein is CASSQVPGAGANEQFF.

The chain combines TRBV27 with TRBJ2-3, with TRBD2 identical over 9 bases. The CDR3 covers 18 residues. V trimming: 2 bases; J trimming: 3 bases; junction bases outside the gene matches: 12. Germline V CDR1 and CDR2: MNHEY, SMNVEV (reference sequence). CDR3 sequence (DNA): TGTGCCAGCAGTTTAGTTTCCCTAGCGGGGTCGTTGACAGATACGCAGTATTTT. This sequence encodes CASSLVSLAGSLTDTQYF.

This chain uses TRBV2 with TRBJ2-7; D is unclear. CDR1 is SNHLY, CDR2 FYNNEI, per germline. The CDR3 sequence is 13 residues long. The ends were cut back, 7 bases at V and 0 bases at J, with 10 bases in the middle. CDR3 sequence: CASMRRHSYEQYF. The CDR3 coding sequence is TGTGCCAGCATGCGGCGGCACTCCTACGAGCAGTACTTC.

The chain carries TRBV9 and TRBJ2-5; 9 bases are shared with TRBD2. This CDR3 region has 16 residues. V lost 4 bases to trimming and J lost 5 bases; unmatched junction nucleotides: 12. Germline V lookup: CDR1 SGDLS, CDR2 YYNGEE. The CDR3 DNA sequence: TGTGCCAGCAGCTCTACGGGGCGGGGGGGCACGGAGACCCAGTACTTC. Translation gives CASSSTGRGGTETQYF.

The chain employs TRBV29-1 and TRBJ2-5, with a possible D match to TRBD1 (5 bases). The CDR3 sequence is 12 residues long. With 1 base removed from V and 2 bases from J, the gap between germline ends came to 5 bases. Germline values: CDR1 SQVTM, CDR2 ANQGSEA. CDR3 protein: CSVEGQQETQYF. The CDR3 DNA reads TGCAGCGTTGAAGGACAGCAAGAGACCCAGTACTTC. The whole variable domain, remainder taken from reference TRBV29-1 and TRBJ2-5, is SAVISQKPSRDICQRGTSLTIQCQVDSQVTMMFWYRQQPGQSLTLIATANQGSEATYESGFVIDKFPISRPNLTFSTLTVSNMSPEDSSIYLCSVEGQQETQYFGPGTRLLVL.

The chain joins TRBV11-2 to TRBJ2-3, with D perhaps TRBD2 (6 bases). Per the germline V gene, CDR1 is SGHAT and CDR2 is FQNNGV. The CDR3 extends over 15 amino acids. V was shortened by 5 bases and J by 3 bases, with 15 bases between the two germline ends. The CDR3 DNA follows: TGTGCCAGCAGCGCATCAGGGACTCCTACAGATACGCAGTATTTT. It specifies CASSASGTPTDTQYF. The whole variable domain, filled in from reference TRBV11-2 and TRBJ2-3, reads EAGVAQSPRYKIIEKRQSVAFWCNPISGHATLYWYQQILGQGPKLLIQFQNNGVVDDSQLPKDRFSAERLKGVDSTLKIQPAKLEDSAVYLCASSASGTPTDTQYFGPGTRLTVL.

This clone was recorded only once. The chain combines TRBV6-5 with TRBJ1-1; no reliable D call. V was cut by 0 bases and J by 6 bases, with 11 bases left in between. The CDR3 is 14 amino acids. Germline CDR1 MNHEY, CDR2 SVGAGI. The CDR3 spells CASSYSGSAAEAFF. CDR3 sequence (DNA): TGTGCCAGCAGTTACTCGGGTAGCGCCGCTGAAGCTTTCTTT.

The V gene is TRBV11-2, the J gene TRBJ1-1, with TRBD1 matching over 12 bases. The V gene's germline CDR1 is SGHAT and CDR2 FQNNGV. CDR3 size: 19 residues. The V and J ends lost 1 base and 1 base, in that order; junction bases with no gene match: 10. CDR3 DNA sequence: TGTGCCAGCAGCTTAGGGTGGGGACAGGGGGCTCGGGGGAACACTGAAGCTTTCTTT. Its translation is CASSLGWGQGARGNTEAFF.

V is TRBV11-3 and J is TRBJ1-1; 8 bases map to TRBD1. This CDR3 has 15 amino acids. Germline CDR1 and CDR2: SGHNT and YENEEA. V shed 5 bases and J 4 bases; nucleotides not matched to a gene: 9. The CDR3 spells CASSHQGASGTEAFF. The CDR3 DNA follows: TGTGCCAGCAGCCACCAGGGGGCCTCGGGCACTGAAGCTTTCTTT.